The 3 T cell receptor beta chains reported below all come from one sample, sequenced in a study of blood T cell repertoires in COVID-19. The data were produced by immunoSEQ multiplex PCR, yet TCRdb's version contains in-frame clones alone and is incomplete. The sample shows approximately 200,000 clones, more than 65% of them seen only once. Material for sequencing was peripheral blood. The receptors originated from an older woman with acute or convalescent COVID-19.

The chain recombines TRBV4-3 with TRBJ1-3; D unresolved. The V end was cut by 1 base, the J end by 0 bases, with 7 bases between. Germline CDR1 LGHNA, CDR2 YSLEER. The CDR3 is 15 amino acids. In nucleotides, the CDR3 is TGCGCCAGCAGCCAAGGCACTGTCTCTGGAAACACCATATATTTT. It is translated as CASSQGTVSGNTIYF.

This sequence joins TRBV4-2 and TRBJ1-6, with D hard to call. Germline V gene lookup returns CDR1 LGHNA and CDR2 YNFKEQ. The CDR3 is made up of 17 amino acids. The V end was cut by 0 bases, the J end by 0 bases, with 9 bases between. CDR3 protein: CASSQDAGHSYNSPLHF. CDR3 coding DNA: TGTGCCAGCAGCCAAGATGCAGGTCACTCCTATAATTCACCCCTCCACTTT.

The CDR3 region is CASSKQGAGYEQYF. The DNA for the CDR3 is TGTGCCAGCAGCAAACAGGGGGCTGGGTACGAGCAGTACTTC. The chain recombines TRBV5-6 with TRBJ2-7, with 9 bases identical to TRBD1. This CDR3 spans 14 amino acids. The V gene's germline CDR1 is SGHDT and CDR2 YYEEEE. V lost 4 bases to trimming and J lost 4 bases; unmatched junction nucleotides: 6.